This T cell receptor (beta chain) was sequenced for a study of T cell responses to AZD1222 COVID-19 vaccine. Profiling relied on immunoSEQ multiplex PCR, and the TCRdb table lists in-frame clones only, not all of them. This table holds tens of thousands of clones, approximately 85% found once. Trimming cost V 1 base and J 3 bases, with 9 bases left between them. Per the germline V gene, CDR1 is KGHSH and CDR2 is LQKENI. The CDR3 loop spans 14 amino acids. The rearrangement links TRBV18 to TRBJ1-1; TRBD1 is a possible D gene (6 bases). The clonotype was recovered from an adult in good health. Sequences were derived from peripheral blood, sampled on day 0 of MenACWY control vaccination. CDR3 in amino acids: CASSPRQADTEAFF. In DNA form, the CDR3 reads TGTGCCAGCTCACCACGACAGGCGGACACTGAAGCTTTCTTT.